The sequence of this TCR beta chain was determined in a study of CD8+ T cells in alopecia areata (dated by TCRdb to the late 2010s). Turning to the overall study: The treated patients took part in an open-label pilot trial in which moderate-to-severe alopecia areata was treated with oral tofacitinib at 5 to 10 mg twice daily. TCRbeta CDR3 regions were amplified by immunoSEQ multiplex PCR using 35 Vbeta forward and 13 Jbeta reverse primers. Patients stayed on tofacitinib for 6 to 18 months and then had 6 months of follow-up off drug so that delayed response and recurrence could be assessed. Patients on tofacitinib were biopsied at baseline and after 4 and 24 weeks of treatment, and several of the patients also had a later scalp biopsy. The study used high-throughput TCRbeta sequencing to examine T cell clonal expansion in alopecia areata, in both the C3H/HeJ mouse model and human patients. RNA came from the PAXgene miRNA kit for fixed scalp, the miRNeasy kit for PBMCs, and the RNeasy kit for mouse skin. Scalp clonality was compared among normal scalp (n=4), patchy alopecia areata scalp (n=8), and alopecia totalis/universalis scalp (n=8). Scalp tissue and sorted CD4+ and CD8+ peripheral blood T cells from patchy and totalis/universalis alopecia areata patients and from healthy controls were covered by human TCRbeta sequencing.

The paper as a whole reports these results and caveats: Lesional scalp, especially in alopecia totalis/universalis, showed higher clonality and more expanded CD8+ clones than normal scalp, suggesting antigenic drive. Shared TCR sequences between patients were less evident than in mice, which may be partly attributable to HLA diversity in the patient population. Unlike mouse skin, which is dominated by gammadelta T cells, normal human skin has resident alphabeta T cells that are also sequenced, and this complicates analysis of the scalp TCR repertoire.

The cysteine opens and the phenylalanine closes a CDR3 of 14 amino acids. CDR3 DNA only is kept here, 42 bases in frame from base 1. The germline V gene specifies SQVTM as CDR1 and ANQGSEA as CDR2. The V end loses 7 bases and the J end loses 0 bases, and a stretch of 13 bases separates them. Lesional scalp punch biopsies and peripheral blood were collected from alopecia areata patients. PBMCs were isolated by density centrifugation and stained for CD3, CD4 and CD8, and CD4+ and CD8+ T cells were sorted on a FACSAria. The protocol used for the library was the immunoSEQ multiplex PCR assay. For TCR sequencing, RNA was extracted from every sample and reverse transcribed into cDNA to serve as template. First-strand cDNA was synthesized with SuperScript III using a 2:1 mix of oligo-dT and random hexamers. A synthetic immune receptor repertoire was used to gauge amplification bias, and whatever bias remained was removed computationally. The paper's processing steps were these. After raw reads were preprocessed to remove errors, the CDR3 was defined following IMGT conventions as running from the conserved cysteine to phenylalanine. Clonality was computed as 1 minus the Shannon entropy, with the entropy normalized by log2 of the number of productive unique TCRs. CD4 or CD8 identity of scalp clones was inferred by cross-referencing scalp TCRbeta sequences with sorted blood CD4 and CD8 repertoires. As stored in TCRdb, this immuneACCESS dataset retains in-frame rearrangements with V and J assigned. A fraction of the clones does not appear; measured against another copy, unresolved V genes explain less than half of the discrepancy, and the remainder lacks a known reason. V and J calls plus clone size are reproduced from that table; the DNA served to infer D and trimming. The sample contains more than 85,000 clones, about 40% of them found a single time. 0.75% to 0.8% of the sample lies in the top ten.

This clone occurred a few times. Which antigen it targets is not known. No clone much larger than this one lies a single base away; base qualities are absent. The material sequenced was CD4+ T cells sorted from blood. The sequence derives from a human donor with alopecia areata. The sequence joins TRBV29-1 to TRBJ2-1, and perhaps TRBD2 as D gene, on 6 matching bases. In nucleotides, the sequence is TGCAGCGCCCACGCGGGGACCTCCTACAATGAGCAGTTCTTC. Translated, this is CSAHAGTSYNEQFF.